Listed below are T cell receptor beta chains from one sample, sequenced in a study of blood T cell repertoires in COVID-19. Sequenced by immunoSEQ multiplex PCR; TCRdb stores in-frame clones only, minus some. The sample consists of hundreds of thousands of clones, approximately 80% of them appearing once. Sequencing input: peripheral blood. Receptors originate from a woman of 80 years or more with active or convalescent COVID-19. Both conserved end residues are part of each CDR3. Fields, in order: J gene, V gene, CDR3 length, D gene, clone size, CDR3 protein, CDR3 DNA. The D gene is left open where the match is weak. Only part of the rows carry a size: once, few, many, or a class if the clone is expanded.

TRBJ2-1	TRBV7-6	19	TRBD2	NA	CASSLYEPNSGNSYNEQFF	TGTGCCAGCAGCTTATATGAGCCCAATAGCGGGAACTCCTACAATGAGCAGTTCTTC
TRBJ2-1	TRBV28	13	NA	NA	CASRQLRVGEQFF	TGTGCCAGCAGACAACTCAGGGTCGGGGAGCAGTTCTTC
TRBJ2-3	TRBV7-8	15	NA	NA	CASSLEGGTGDTQYF	TGTGCCAGCAGCTTAGAGGGCGGGACGGGAGATACGCAGTATTTT
TRBJ1-2	TRBV27	14	TRBD1	NA	CASSSPGQGFGYTF	TGTGCCAGCTCCTCCCCGGGACAGGGTTTTGGCTACACCTTC
TRBJ1-4	TRBV7-2	15	TRBD1	NA	CASSLMTGRNEKLFF	TGTGCCAGCAGCTTAATGACAGGGCGAAATGAAAAACTGTTTTTT
TRBJ2-7	TRBV7-2	15	NA	NA	CASSPGGAISYEQYF	TGTGCCAGCAGCCCAGGAGGGGCCATCTCCTACGAGCAGTACTTC
TRBJ1-2	TRBV5-1	17	NA	NA	CASSPRDTGEQNYGYTF	TGCGCCAGCAGCCCACGGGACACCGGAGAACAGAACTATGGCTACACCTTC
TRBJ2-1	TRBV7-2	16	TRBD2	NA	CASSGKGTRGGNEQFF	TGTGCCAGCAGCGGTAAAGGGACTAGGGGGGGCAATGAGCAGTTCTTC
TRBJ1-2	TRBV10-3	16	NA	few	CAISGGGGGPNYGYTF	TGTGCCATCAGTGGGGGAGGAGGTGGGCCTAACTATGGCTACACCTTC
TRBJ2-3	TRBV24-1	14	NA	NA	CATSDLNITDTQYF	TGTGCCACCAGTGATTTGAACATCACAGATACGCAGTATTTT
TRBJ2-2	TRBV5-4	15	NA	NA	CASSTGGGAAGELFF	TGTGCCAGCAGCACCGGCGGAGGGGCGGCCGGGGAGCTGTTTTTT
TRBJ1-1	TRBV5-1	15	NA	NA	CASSLAPGMNTEAFF	TGCGCCAGCAGCTTGGCTCCAGGCATGAACACTGAAGCTTTCTTT
TRBJ1-2	TRBV5-1	15	TRBD1	NA	CASSLAVDRNYGYTF	TGCGCCAGCAGCTTGGCGGTGGACAGGAACTATGGCTACACCTTC
TRBJ1-5	TRBV15	13	TRBD1	NA	CATSVDRGQPQHF	TGTGCCACCAGCGTCGACAGGGGACAGCCCCAGCATTTT
TRBJ2-3	TRBV10-3	15	NA	NA	CAISEAAGSTDTQYF	TGTGCCATCAGTGAAGCCGCAGGGAGCACAGATACGCAGTATTTT
TRBJ2-1	TRBV25-1	15	TRBD2	NA	CASSGLAASYNEQFF	TGTGCCAGCAGTGGTCTAGCGGCAAGCTACAATGAGCAGTTCTTC
TRBJ2-7	TRBV30	15	NA	NA	CAWSVGAGPTYEQYF	TGTGCCTGGAGTGTAGGAGCGGGCCCTACCTACGAGCAGTACTTC
TRBJ2-5	TRBV5-1	15	NA	once	CASSLQGGYQETQYF	TGCGCCAGCAGCTTGCAGGGGGGTTACCAAGAGACCCAGTACTTC
TRBJ1-5	TRBV7-9	15	NA	NA	CASSLGSGPGQPQHF	TGTGCCAGCAGCTTAGGGTCCGGGCCGGGGCAGCCCCAGCATTTT
TRBJ2-3	TRBV29-1	15	TRBD2	NA	CSVSPSGTSTDTQYF	TGCAGCGTATCCCCTAGCGGGACTAGCACAGATACGCAGTATTTT
TRBJ2-5	TRBV5-1	15	NA	NA	CASSLGGHGGETQYF	TGCGCCAGCAGCTTGGGGGGGCACGGAGGTGAGACCCAGTACTTC
TRBJ2-1	TRBV5-1	16	TRBD1	NA	CASSLSLGQGGIEQFF	TGCGCCAGCAGCTTATCGTTGGGACAGGGGGGAATAGAGCAGTTCTTC
TRBJ2-3	TRBV30	15	TRBD1	NA	CASTGTGGTPDTQYF	TGTGCCTCCACCGGGACAGGGGGGACTCCAGATACGCAGTATTTT
TRBJ1-2	TRBV5-1	15	NA	NA	CASRVPRAGSYGYTF	TGCGCCAGCAGGGTGCCAAGGGCGGGTTCCTATGGCTACACCTTC
TRBJ1-1	TRBV28	12	TRBD1	NA	CASAQGDTEAFF	TGTGCCAGCGCACAGGGGGACACTGAAGCTTTCTTT
TRBJ2-7	TRBV28	10	NA	NA	CASSQGEQYF	TGTGCCAGCAGTCAGGGCGAGCAGTACTTC
TRBJ2-1	TRBV5-5	14	NA	NA	CASESVVGWSEQFF	TGTGCCAGCGAAAGCGTTGTCGGCTGGAGTGAGCAGTTCTTC
TRBJ1-3	TRBV7-2	16	NA	NA	CASSLGAGSSGNTIYF	TGTGCCAGCAGCTTAGGGGCGGGCTCATCTGGAAACACCATATATTTT
TRBJ2-5	TRBV11-2	16	NA	once	CASSLGGQPPVETQYF	TGTGCCAGCAGCTTAGGCGGCCAGCCCCCGGTAGAGACCCAGTACTTC
TRBJ2-7	TRBV23-1	15	TRBD1	NA	CASSQGQGVAYEQYF	TGCGCCAGCAGTCAAGGACAGGGAGTGGCCTACGAGCAGTACTTC
TRBJ1-5	TRBV24-1	15	NA	NA	CATSQKGHDNQPQHF	TGTGCCACCTCCCAGAAGGGGCATGACAATCAGCCCCAGCATTTT
TRBJ1-4	TRBV13	15	NA	NA	CASSLEGRANEKLFF	TGTGCCAGCAGCCTCGAAGGGAGAGCTAATGAAAAACTGTTTTTT
TRBJ2-1	TRBV7-6	15	TRBD1	NA	CASSPGTGGNNEQFF	TGTGCCAGCAGTCCCGGGACAGGGGGAAACAATGAGCAGTTCTTC
TRBJ2-7	TRBV2	14	TRBD2	NA	CASSDSGITYEQYF	TGTGCCAGCAGTGATAGCGGGATAACCTACGAGCAGTACTTC
TRBJ1-5	TRBV2	17	NA	NA	CASSPMARGYSNQPQHF	TGTGCCAGCAGTCCGATGGCTAGAGGATATAGCAATCAGCCCCAGCATTTT
TRBJ2-7	TRBV5-1	14	TRBD2	NA	CASSLGSGSYEQYF	TGCGCCAGCAGCTTGGGTAGCGGGAGTTACGAGCAGTACTTC
TRBJ2-1	TRBV14	17	NA	once	CASSPILASSSYNEQFF	TGTGCCAGCAGCCCGATTCTAGCGAGCAGCTCCTACAATGAGCAGTTCTTC
TRBJ2-2	TRBV7-3	16	TRBD1	NA	CASSFPGQGSTGELFF	TGTGCCAGCAGCTTTCCGGGACAGGGCAGCACCGGGGAGCTGTTTTTT
TRBJ2-7	TRBV2	16	TRBD1	NA	CASSGPTGIGAYEQYF	TGTGCCAGCAGTGGCCCGACAGGGATTGGAGCCTACGAGCAGTACTTC
TRBJ1-5	TRBV30	13	NA	NA	CAWSPGYNQPQHF	TGTGCCTGGAGTCCAGGCTACAATCAGCCCCAGCATTTT
TRBJ2-3	TRBV9	15	TRBD2	NA	CASSVGLAGFGTQYF	TGTGCCAGCAGCGTAGGACTAGCGGGATTCGGTACGCAGTATTTT
TRBJ2-1	TRBV9	15	TRBD2	NA	CASSVTSGTGGEQFF	TGTGCCAGCAGCGTGACTAGCGGGACCGGGGGTGAGCAGTTCTTC